This T cell receptor (beta chain) was sequenced in a study of T cell responses to AZD1222 COVID-19 vaccine. Points from the study as a whole: Repertoires were collected only later (after the peak T cell response had occurred). Just a handful of people given AZD1222 tested seropositive at baseline. Spike-wide coverage was observed for vaccine-associated CD4 TCRs, with dominant responses at 160-218 and 743-854.

Sequencing was performed with immunoSEQ multiplex PCR; in TCRdb, only in-frame clones are kept and a portion is missing. Of roughly 4,700 clones in the sample, about nine tenths are singletons; the top ten hold roughly 5.4%. Points on this clone: The antigen is undetermined.

The starting material was peripheral blood, obtained 28 days after the second AZD1222 dose. The sequence derives from an adult who received the AZD1222 COVID-19 vaccine.

CDR3 loop: CASSQGARLRGYTF. The CDR3 region has the DNA TGCGCCAGCAGCCAAGGGGCGAGGCTACGGGGCTACACCTTC. The chain is built from TRBV4-1 and TRBJ1-2, with no clear D. Germline CDR1 is MGHRA and CDR2 is YSYEKL. Trimming pared 1 base from V and 8 bases from J, leaving 14 bases between. The CDR3 is made up of 14 amino acids.